This is a list of T cell receptor beta chains from one sample in a study of shared clonotypes between healthy human individuals. Clones were sequenced by immunoSEQ multiplex PCR, and TCRdb holds only the in-frame ones, with some missing. The table shows hundreds of thousands of clones, with around 72% occurring only once. The sequencing sample was made of memory CD4+ T cells sorted from blood. These receptors all come from a woman younger than 45 in good health. CDR3s include the opening cysteine and the closing phenylalanine or tryptophan. D genes are given only for firm matches. Size tells how often a clone was seen (once, few, many) or the class of an expanded clone, and some rows leave it out.

d_call,v_call,j_call,clone_size,cdr3_nt,cdr3_aa
-,TRBV19,TRBJ1-5,-,TGTGCCAGTAGGCAGGGGCAACATCAGCCCCAGCATTTT,CASRQGQHQPQHF
-,TRBV18,TRBJ2-2,-,TGTGCCAGCTCCCCTGACAGGTCCGGGGAGCTGTTTTTT,CASSPDRSGELFF
-,TRBV18,TRBJ2-5,-,TGTGCCAGCTCACCGGGAGGCGTTAGCGGGACCCAGTACTTC,CASSPGGVSGTQYF
-,TRBV21-1,TRBJ1-4,many,TGTGCCAGCATCCCCCGTGGCGGCGCAACTAATGAAAAACTGTTTTTT,CASIPRGGATNEKLFF
-,TRBV12-5,TRBJ1-3,-,TGTGCTAGTGGTTTGCCTCCCCGGTTGGTGCAAAGCTCTGGAAACACCATATATTTT,CASGLPPRLVQSSGNTIYF
-,TRBV18,TRBJ2-3,-,TGTGCCAGCTCACCACCGGACAGCCCGCGCACAGATACGCAGTATTTT,CASSPPDSPRTDTQYF
-,TRBV13,TRBJ1-3,-,TGTGCCAGCACCAAGACAGGAACCTCTGGAAACACCATATATTTT,CASTKTGTSGNTIYF
-,TRBV27,TRBJ2-2,-,TGTGCCAGCAGTTTCCCCCGGGGGAGAGACACCGGGGAGCTGTTTTTT,CASSFPRGRDTGELFF
TRBD2,TRBV5-6,TRBJ2-3,-,TGTGCCAGCAGCTTGGGACCTTCTCCACAGCGGGGGCAGTATTTT,CASSLGPSPQRGQYF
-,TRBV5-1,TRBJ1-2,many,TGCGCCAGCAGCTTTTTTGGTCCCCGGGGGCGTGAGGGCTACACCTTC,CASSFFGPRGREGYTF
TRBD2,TRBV4-1,TRBJ2-3,-,TGCGCCAGCAGCCACGAGACCTTAGCGGGAGGCCCTCGCCGTGGCACAGATACGCAGTATTTT,CASSHETLAGGPRRGTDTQYF
-,TRBV18,TRBJ2-5,-,TGTGCCAGCTCACCGGGGAGGTGGGAGACCCAGTACTTC,CASSPGRWETQYF
TRBD2,TRBV28,TRBJ2-1,-,TGTGCCAGCAGTCCCTTTAGCGGGAGAGGGTCCTACAATGAGCAGTTCTTC,CASSPFSGRGSYNEQFF
TRBD1,TRBV28,TRBJ2-3,few,TGTGCCAGCAGTTTGCGAAGGGGGCCTCGGTCCGCAGATACGCAGTATTTT,CASSLRRGPRSADTQYF
TRBD2,TRBV7-3,TRBJ2-1,-,TGTGCCAGCAGCCCGCGGACTAGCAGCTACAATGAGCAGTTCTTC,CASSPRTSSYNEQFF
-,TRBV28,TRBJ1-1,-,TGTGCCAGCCCTCCCCCCTGGCAGCCGGGTGAGAACACTGAAGCTTTCTTT,CASPPPWQPGENTEAFF
-,TRBV19,TRBJ1-4,-,TGTGCCAGCACCCCCTTGAGCAGTAATGAAAAACTGTTTTTT,CASTPLSSNEKLFF
TRBD2,TRBV2,TRBJ2-5,-,TGTGCCATCGGGACTAGCGGGAGGGCACAAGAGACCCAGTACTTC,CAIGTSGRAQETQYF
-,TRBV5-5,TRBJ2-1,-,TGTGCCAGCAGCTTGGCCTTAGAGGGTAACAATGAGCAGTTCTTC,CASSLALEGNNEQFF
-,TRBV5-1,TRBJ2-2,few,TGCGCCAGCAGCCTTGTAGACGGGAGTCACGGGGAGCTGTTTTTT,CASSLVDGSHGELFF
TRBD2,TRBV5-1,TRBJ2-1,-,TGCGCCAGCAGCGTCCAGGGACCGGGGGGAATTGAGCAGTTCTTC,CASSVQGPGGIEQFF
-,TRBV19,TRBJ2-2,-,TGTGCCAGTAGTATATCGACGGACACCGGGGAGCTGTTTTTT,CASSISTDTGELFF
-,TRBV7-8,TRBJ2-1,-,TGTGCCAGCAGCTTAAGGTGGCCTAGCTCCTACAATGAGCAGTTCTTC,CASSLRWPSSYNEQFF
-,TRBV14,TRBJ2-3,once,TGTGCCAGCAGCCAGATCTTTGGCGAACTAACGCAGTATTTT,CASSQIFGELTQYF
TRBD2,TRBV18,TRBJ2-7,-,TGTGCCAGCTCATTAGCGGGAATTAACTACGAGCAGTACTTC,CASSLAGINYEQYF
-,TRBV7-2,TRBJ1-5,once,TGTGCCAGCAGCTTAATCAGCCAGTCCCAGCATTTT,CASSLISQSQHF
-,TRBV19,TRBJ1-1,-,TGTGCCAGTAGTATTAGGATTGAAGCTTTCTTT,CASSIRIEAFF